A single sample gave rise to the 16 T cell receptor beta chains below, sequenced in a study of shared clonotypes between healthy human individuals (dated by TCRdb to about 2020). Library construction relied on the immunoSEQ multiplex PCR assay. Sourced from immuneACCESS, this table was stored by TCRdb with only in-frame sequences that have V and J called. A share of the clones is absent; for the studies checked, an unresolved V gene accounts for under half, and the remainder has no known explanation. For this sample there are millions of clones; roughly 95% appear just once. The ten largest make up roughly 0.13% of the sample. Sample: naive CD4+ T cells sorted from blood. Reading the label with the study, this specimen's cell subset or site is: CD45RA+ positively selected. The receptors here all came from a man aged 18-30 years in good health.

The chain is built from TRBV5-1 and TRBJ2-3, with D perhaps TRBD2 (5 bases). The CDR3 extends over 14 amino acids. V lost 3 bases and J 3 bases, leaving 11 bases between the germline ends. CDR1 SGHRS and CDR2 YFSETQ come from the germline V gene. Here the CDR3 DNA reads TGCGCCAGCAGCTCTGCGACTAAGACAGATACGCAGTATTTT. Protein: CASSSATKTDTQYF.

The chain joins TRBV12-5 to TRBJ2-7; TRBD2 aligns across 8 bases. Trimming took 4 bases from V and 2 from J; bases not matched to a gene: 10. Germline loops: CDR1 LGHNT, CDR2 FRNRAP. The CDR3 contains 16 residues. CDR3 protein: CASGSVAGRVPYEQYF. The CDR3 bases are TGTGCTAGTGGTTCAGTAGCGGGAAGGGTTCCCTACGAGCAGTACTTC.

This chain links TRBV23-1 with TRBJ2-5, with unresolved D. TRBV23-1 is given ORF status, its function remaining uncertain. The CDR3 has 13 residues. Trimming pared 9 bases from V and 2 bases from J, leaving 13 bases between. CDR3 loop: CASHPITQETQYF. DNA for the CDR3: TGCGCCAGTCACCCGATTACTCAAGAGACCCAGTACTTC.

The V call is TRBV9, the J call TRBJ2-1, with a weak D call TRBD2 (5 bases). Trimming cost V 1 base and J 1 base, with 9 bases left between them. The germline gives CDR1 SGDLS, CDR2 YYNGEE. The CDR3 spans 15 residues. The CDR3 protein is CASSVSPGSYNEQFF. DNA for the CDR3: TGTGCCAGCAGCGTAAGTCCGGGGTCCTACAATGAGCAGTTCTTC.

CDR3: CASSLSSGGPDTQYF. The CDR3 bases are TGTGCCAGCAGCTTATCTAGCGGGGGGCCAGATACGCAGTATTTT. The V gene is TRBV11-1, the J gene TRBJ2-3, with TRBD2 matching over 11 bases. Germline V CDR1 and CDR2: SGHAT, FQDESV (reference sequence). Trimming cost V 2 bases and J 4 bases; bases outside gene matches: 2. This CDR3 is built from 15 residues.

The chain uses TRBV7-2 and TRBJ2-1; D is perhaps TRBD1 (5 bases). CDR1 and CDR2 from the germline V gene are SGHTA and FQGNSA. CDR3 length equals 15 residues. Trimming left V 0 bases short and J 6 bases short, with 12 bases between. The CDR3, as DNA: TGTGCCAGCAGCTTAGCGGGGCCGGTCCTCAATGAGCAGTTCTTC. The encoded protein is CASSLAGPVLNEQFF.

This clone appeared once. This sequence joins TRBV10-3 and TRBJ2-1, with a weak D call TRBD2 (5 bases). CDR3 length equals 15 residues. Germline assignment: CDR1 ENHRY and CDR2 SYGVKD. The V and J ends lost 3 bases and 4 bases respectively, with 13 bases between them. The CDR3 nucleotides are TGTGCCATCAGTGATAGGGTAACGGGATACAATGAGCAGTTCTTC. Translated: CAISDRVTGYNEQFF.

The chain couples TRBV4-3 to TRBJ2-3; no definite D call. CDR3 size: 16 residues. Between the trimmed V and J ends, which lost 0 bases and 0 bases, there was a span of 10 bases. CDR1 LGHNA and CDR2 YSLEER come from the germline V gene. The CDR3 nucleotides read TGCGCCAGCAGCCAAGATGCCAGTGCTAGCACAGATACGCAGTATTTT. This translates into CASSQDASASTDTQYF.

The chain recombines TRBV6-6 with TRBJ1-5; D not certain. Germline lookup yields CDR1 MNHNY and CDR2 SVGAGI (reference sequence). Trimming stripped 6 bases from V and 2 bases from J, with 17 bases between. This CDR3 is 16 amino acids long. CDR3 nucleotide sequence: TGTGCCAGCAGCTCAAGATCCCTCTGGGGCAATCAGCCCCAGCATTTT. This encodes CASSSRSLWGNQPQHF.

The V and J genes are TRBV7-2 and TRBJ2-6; no reliable D call. CDR1 and CDR2 (germline): SGHTA, FQGNSA. This CDR3 has 17 amino acids. The ends were cut back, 0 bases at V and 0 bases at J, with 9 bases in the middle. Here the CDR3 DNA reads TGTGCCAGCAGCTTAGCGGCCGGAAACTCTGGGGCCAACGTCCTGACTTTC. Translation: CASSLAAGNSGANVLTF.

This sequence joins TRBV18 and TRBJ1-1; TRBD1 matches 8 bases. V trimming: 8 bases; J trimming: 5 bases; junction bases outside the gene matches: 4. Germline loops: CDR1 KGHSH, CDR2 LQKENI. This CDR3 comprises 12 residues. The chain's CDR3 is CASAQGATEAFF. The CDR3 DNA reads TGTGCCAGCGCTCAGGGGGCGACTGAAGCTTTCTTT.

Points on this clone: This may arise from a read error, as a much more abundant clone is one base away. This CDR3 is also generated by other DNA sequences in the sample. The V and J genes are TRBV20-1 and TRBJ1-2; a weak D match, TRBD1 (6 bases). The CDR3 consists of 11 residues. In germline, CDR1 is DFQATT, CDR2 SNEGSKA (reference sequence). V was pared by 5 bases and J by 7 bases, with 11 bases between. CDR3 bases: TGCAGTGCTTCCCCAGGGGCTGGCTACACCTTC. Encoded protein: CSASPGAGYTF.

The gene calls are TRBV19 and TRBJ2-2; D uncertain. Germline CDR1 LNHDA, CDR2 SQIVND (reference sequence). The CDR3 has 15 amino acids. Trimming pared 8 bases from V and 4 bases from J, leaving 17 bases between. CDR3: CASGDRGRSTGELFF. The CDR3 coding sequence is TGTGCCAGTGGAGACCGAGGACGTAGCACCGGGGAGCTGTTTTTT.

The chain couples TRBV7-9 to TRBJ2-1, with a weak D call TRBD2 (5 bases). The ends were cut back, 2 bases at V and 12 bases at J, with 11 bases in the middle. CDR1 and CDR2 from the germline V gene are SEHNR and FQNEAQ (reference sequence). The CDR3 runs to 12 residues. CDR3 in amino acids: CASSLSPLGQFF. The CDR3 nucleotides read TGTGCCAGCAGCTTATCCCCACTAGGGCAGTTCTTC.

The chain recombines TRBV18 with TRBJ1-1; D gene uncertain. The V and J ends lost 6 bases and 2 bases respectively, with 10 bases between them. From germline, CDR1 is KGHSH and CDR2 LQKENI. CDR3 length: 13 residues. In nucleotides, the CDR3 is TGTGCCAGCTCCGGCGGGTTTAACACTGAAGCTTTCTTT. Translating gives CASSGGFNTEAFF.

The genes are TRBV5-1 and TRBJ2-7, with 15 positions matching TRBD2. Trimming took 0 bases from V and 4 from J; bases not matched to a gene: 2. The CDR3 length is 16 residues. Germline V gives CDR1 SGHRS, CDR2 YFSETQ. CDR3 DNA: TGCGCCAGCAGCTTGGAGGGACTAGCGGGAGGTTACGAGCAGTACTTC. Translated: CASSLEGLAGGYEQYF.